One sample yielded the 5 T cell receptor beta chains listed below, sequenced in a study of T-cell reconstitution after alpha-beta-depleted transplantation in children. During its preparation, the TCRbeta library received unique molecular identifiers. One entry per CDR3 protein results from TCRdb running MiXCR on the PCR reads. The sample consists of about 830,000 distinct CDR3 sequences, approximately 15% of them appearing once. Sequenced material: PBMCs, mostly from graft donor cells, taken 360 days after TCRalphabeta/CD19-depleted stem cell transplant. The source is a male patient younger than 18 who had a stem cell transplant for acute lymphoblastic leukemia, so the T cells may come from the graft donor.

This clonotype was counted a few times. The chain uses TRBV5-1 and TRBJ2-1, with a weak D call TRBD1 (8 bases). The CDR3 is made up of 18 amino acids. Germline loops: CDR1 SGHRS, CDR2 YFSETQ. The ends were cut back, 0 bases at V and 8 bases at J, with 24 bases in the middle. The CDR3, as DNA: TGCGCCAGCAGCTTGGTAGGACAGGGATTCGGGAGGAATGATGAGCAGTTCTTC. It codes for CASSLVGQGFGRNDEQFF.

This clonotype was seen more than once but under ten times. This chain uses TRBV5-1 with TRBJ2-2; no firm D call. Germline values: CDR1 SGHRS, CDR2 YFSETQ. V was cut by 0 bases and J by 7 bases, with 13 bases left in between. This CDR3 comprises 15 residues. DNA of the CDR3: TGCGCCAGCAGCTTGGGTGGAGTCCTCATCGGGGAGCTGTTTTTT. This translates into CASSLGGVLIGELFF.

This clonotype occurred many times. The chain is built from TRBV5-1 and TRBJ2-1; 8 bases map to TRBD2. Per germline, CDR1 SGHRS and CDR2 YFSETQ. Trimming took 3 bases from V and 0 from J; bases not matched to a gene: 5. This CDR3 is 16 amino acids long. The CDR3 DNA sequence: TGCGCCAGCAGCTACGGGGCGGGAGGCTCCTACAATGAGCAGTTCTTC. Its translation is CASSYGAGGSYNEQFF.

This clonotype was found a few times. V and J are TRBV29-1 and TRBJ2-4, with a tentative D call TRBD1 (6 bases). The CDR3 spans 12 residues. Trimming shortened V by 7 bases and J by 6 bases, and 13 bases separated the two germline ends. The germline V gene has CDR1 SQVTM and CDR2 ANQGSEA. In DNA, the CDR3 is TGCAGCGCTCAGGGGTTGAGAAACATTCAGTACTTC. Protein: CSAQGLRNIQYF.

In its sample, this clonotype was seen many times. The chain uses TRBV29-1 and TRBJ2-1, with D perhaps matching TRBD2 (6 bases). The CDR3 consists of 14 residues. Trimming stripped 5 bases from V and 2 bases from J, with 13 bases between. Germline-derived CDR1 and CDR2 are SQVTM and ANQGSEA. In DNA form, the CDR3 reads TGCAGCGTTAGCCGGGACTTCCCCTACAATGAGCAGTTCTTC. Amino acids: CSVSRDFPYNEQFF.